This paragraph reports one TCR beta chain. This sample is drawn from a study of blood T cells in healthy people across ages. With a J-beta primer mix and a sample-barcoded 5' primer, a second PCR ran 7 to 11 cycles. TCRdb called the 5' RACE reads again in MiXCR, with one record for every CDR3 protein. The table records more than 900,000 distinct CDR3 sequences, almost 30% of them present only once. The same sample was also studied in work on T cells of mothers and their children.

The TCR was taken from a middle-aged woman in good health. Material for sequencing was blood.

CDR3 residues: CASSVRGGGSYNEQFF. For the CDR3, the DNA is TGTGCCAGCAGCGTACGGGGTGGGGGCTCCTACAATGAGCAGTTCTTC. The rearrangement uses TRBV9 and TRBJ2-1; D tentatively fits TRBD1 or TRBD2 (5 bases each). Germline assignment: CDR1 SGDLS and CDR2 YYNGEE. This CDR3 contains 16 residues. V lost 1 base to trimming and J lost 0 bases, with 11 bases between them.